This entry features one T cell receptor beta chain sequence. Its antigen remains unidentified. Measured with immunoSEQ multiplex PCR; TCRdb has only the in-frame clones, and not every one. The table shows 78,000 or so clones, with roughly 95% occurring only once. Germline assignment: CDR1 SGHNT and CDR2 YENEEA. The CDR3 runs to 15 residues. Germline trimming cut 5 bases from V and 1 base from J; bases unmatched to any gene: 5. This record belongs to a study of cytomegalovirus exposure and HLA in healthy donors. Study observations and caveats: In vitro work confirmed that a few CMV-associated chains recognize CMV antigens. First-cohort TCR clusters tended to co-occur in the approximately 120 validation repertoires, a later analysis found. The investigators catalogued 150 or so TCR beta chains as cytomegalovirus-associated.

The rearrangement uses TRBV11-3 and TRBJ2-3; 8 bases fit TRBD2. The clonotype comes from a man between 18 and 35 years old in good health and CMV-seropositive. The sample comprised PBMCs. The CDR3 here is CASSVRSGGTDTQYF. For the CDR3, the DNA is TGTGCCAGCAGCGTGCGTAGCGGGGGCACAGATACGCAGTATTTT.